These T cell receptor beta chains were read from a single sample in a study of beta chain features in type 1 diabetes. Produced via immunoSEQ multiplex PCR; TCRdb's table is partial and in-frame only. The table includes approximately 250,000 clones, 16% detected once. Specimen: naive CD4+ T cells from blood. These receptors were obtained from a man aged 25-45 years with type 1 diabetes. Both conserved end residues are part of each CDR3. Fields, in order: J gene, clone size, V gene, D gene, CDR3 DNA, CDR3 protein. D genes are given only for firm matches. Clone size appears in some rows only: once, few, many, or a class for an expanded clone.

TRBJ2-3	few	TRBV2	NA	TGTGCCAGCAGTGTCCGTGAAGATACGCAGTATTTT	CASSVREDTQYF
TRBJ2-3	NA	TRBV5-1	TRBD1	TGCGCCAGCAGCTTGGGACAGGGGAACACAGATACGCAGTATTTT	CASSLGQGNTDTQYF
TRBJ2-7	few	TRBV7-9	NA	TGTGCCAGCAGCTTAGTCTCTGGCGAGCAGTACTTC	CASSLVSGEQYF
TRBJ1-5	few	TRBV7-9	NA	TGTGCCAGCAGCTTAGAAGGGGGAGACAGGAGCTCTGAGCCCCAGCATTTT	CASSLEGGDRSSEPQHF
TRBJ2-7	NA	TRBV27	TRBD2	TGTGCCAGCAGTTTATCCCTAGCGGCTCGGGAGGAGCAGTACTTC	CASSLSLAAREEQYF
TRBJ1-1	NA	TRBV27	NA	TGTGCCAGCAGTTTATCTAGGAACACTGAAGCTTTCTTT	CASSLSRNTEAFF
TRBJ2-1	NA	TRBV29-1	NA	TGCAGCGTTGAAGATCCCGGGCAGGGTAGGGGTGAGCAGTTCTTC	CSVEDPGQGRGEQFF
TRBJ2-7	few	TRBV2	NA	TGTGCCAGCAGTCTTATCGACCGCTACGAGCAGTACTTC	CASSLIDRYEQYF
TRBJ2-1	few	TRBV4-1	TRBD2	TGCGCCAGCAGCGGTTATAGCGGGGCTAGCTCCTACAATGAGCAGTTCTTC	CASSGYSGASSYNEQFF
TRBJ2-7	once	TRBV9	TRBD1	TGTGCCAGCAGCGGGACAGGGTTGCCCTCCGAGCAGTACTTC	CASSGTGLPSEQYF
TRBJ2-1	NA	TRBV15	TRBD1	TGTGCCACCAGCAGAGATAAGGGGACAGGGAATGAGCAGTTCTTC	CATSRDKGTGNEQFF
TRBJ2-5	NA	TRBV2	NA	TGTGCCAGCCGAATTGGAGAGACCCAGTACTTC	CASRIGETQYF
TRBJ2-7	few	TRBV27	NA	TGTGCCAGCAGTTGGGACACCTCCTACGAGCAGTACTTC	CASSWDTSYEQYF
TRBJ2-1	NA	TRBV5-1	TRBD1	TGCGCCAGCAGCCCGACAGGGGGCTCCTACAATGAGCAGTTCTTC	CASSPTGGSYNEQFF
TRBJ2-5	few	TRBV29-1	NA	TGCAGCGTCCACCCGGCAGTTCCCCTCGGGAAGACCCAGTACTTC	CSVHPAVPLGKTQYF
TRBJ2-1	NA	TRBV4-2	TRBD2	TGTGCCAGCAGCCAAGTGGATAGCGGGACTAATGAGCAGTTCTTC	CASSQVDSGTNEQFF
TRBJ2-3	few	TRBV6-6	NA	TGTGCCAGTATCGGGGTGGATACGCAGTATTTT	CASIGVDTQYF
TRBJ2-1	few	TRBV27	NA	TGTGCCAGCAGGAGACCTAGCTCCTACAATGAGCAGTTCTTC	CASRRPSSYNEQFF
TRBJ1-5	NA	TRBV10-3	NA	TGTGCCGGAGCCCAGCCCCAGCATTTT	CAGAQPQHF
TRBJ2-3	few	TRBV30	TRBD2	TGTGCCCAAGGACTAGCCTCAAGCACAGATACGCAGTATTTT	CAQGLASSTDTQYF
TRBJ2-7	few	TRBV4-2	NA	TGTGCCAGCAGCCAAGGGAGGGACAGTTCCTACGAGCAGTACTTC	CASSQGRDSSYEQYF
TRBJ2-3	NA	TRBV20-1	NA	TGCAGTGCCCCTACCGGGTTTACGCAGTATTTT	CSAPTGFTQYF
TRBJ2-7	NA	TRBV7-2	TRBD1	TGTGCCAGCAGCCGGACAGGGATGGCCTACGAGCAGTACTTC	CASSRTGMAYEQYF
TRBJ2-1	NA	TRBV7-2	TRBD2	TGTGCCAGCAGCCCTCAAGGCGGGGGGTACAATGAGCAGTTCTTC	CASSPQGGGYNEQFF
TRBJ1-4	NA	TRBV14	NA	TGTGCCAGCAGCCCCCGCGGAGGCGCAAATGAAAAACTGTTTTTT	CASSPRGGANEKLFF
TRBJ2-3	NA	TRBV21-1	NA	TGTGCCAGCAGCAAAGTCGGGCTAGCGGATAGCACAGATACGCAGTATTTT	CASSKVGLADSTDTQYF
TRBJ2-3	NA	TRBV13	TRBD2	TGTGCCAGCAGCCTCCAGGGACTAGCGGAGGCTAGCACAGATACGCAGTATTTT	CASSLQGLAEASTDTQYF
TRBJ2-2	NA	TRBV18	NA	TGTGCCAGCTCACCGGTTGGCAACACCGGGGAGCTGTTTTTT	CASSPVGNTGELFF
TRBJ2-7	NA	TRBV29-1	NA	TGCAGCGGACGAGGAACCCAGAAATACGAGCAGTACTTC	CSGRGTQKYEQYF
TRBJ2-7	NA	TRBV7-9	TRBD2	TGTGCCAGCAGCTCCCCGGGGGGAGGGACCTACGAGCAGTACTTC	CASSSPGGGTYEQYF
TRBJ2-3	NA	TRBV11-3	NA	TGTGCCAGCAGCTTCAAGGGGGCAGATACGCAGTATTTT	CASSFKGADTQYF
TRBJ2-7	few	TRBV4-2	NA	TGTGCCAGCAGCGCACTAGGTATCTCCTACGAGCAGTACTTC	CASSALGISYEQYF
TRBJ2-5	few	TRBV30	NA	TGTGCCTGGAGTGCTCAAGAGACCCAGTACTTC	CAWSAQETQYF
TRBJ1-1	few	TRBV7-2	NA	TGTGCCAGCAGCCCGGCGGGCTGGAACACTGAAGCTTTCTTT	CASSPAGWNTEAFF
TRBJ2-5	few	TRBV5-4	NA	TGTGCCAGCAGCTTGGCGTACAGACAAGAGACCCAGTACTTC	CASSLAYRQETQYF
TRBJ2-1	NA	TRBV5-6	TRBD2	TGTGCCAGCAGCTTCGGACTAGCGAACTACAATGAGCAGTTCTTC	CASSFGLANYNEQFF
TRBJ2-3	few	TRBV23-1	TRBD1	TGCGCCAGCAGTCAGGGGGACAGGGATACGCAGTATTTT	CASSQGDRDTQYF
TRBJ2-4	NA	TRBV18	NA	TGTGCCAGCTCACCGGGTGAGAGCTATCGAGCCAAAAACATTCAGTACTTC	CASSPGESYRAKNIQYF
TRBJ2-5	NA	TRBV9	NA	TGTGCCAGCAGCGTAGGCTACTCCCAAGAGACCCAGTACTTC	CASSVGYSQETQYF
TRBJ2-7	NA	TRBV20-1	NA	TGCAGTGTCGGAAGGGGAAACGAGCAGTACTTC	CSVGRGNEQYF